This entry features one T cell receptor beta chain sequence. Its antigen is unidentified. Assay: immunoSEQ multiplex PCR; the TCRdb copy retains only in-frame clones and omits some. The sample carries 40,000 to 55,000 clones, 70% to 90% recorded once. Germline CDR1 SGHAT, CDR2 FQNNGV. With 1 base removed from V and 7 bases from J, the gap between germline ends came to 16 bases. The CDR3 length is 15 residues. The data were taken from a study of STAT5B mutations in CD4+ large granular lymphocyte leukemia. Study-wide background: Among healthy donors, a particular HLA allele went with more CDR3 'QG' motifs. Study-wide results and limits: Less than 30% of private leukemic clonotypes occurred rarely in other patients' non-leukemic repertoires.

This chain uses TRBV11-2 with TRBJ2-5; no firm D call. Sample: CD4+ T cells from blood buffy coats. The receptor was isolated from a human donor in good health. The CDR3 region is CASSLANSWAGTQYF. In DNA form, the CDR3 reads TGTGCCAGCAGCTTAGCCAATTCATGGGCCGGGACCCAGTACTTC.